A single sample is the source of the 8 T cell receptor beta chains below, sequenced in a study of monozygotic twins with inflammatory bowel disease. Each CDR3 protein gets one entry in TCRdb, which reprocessed the 5' RACE reads and gives no DNA. Here the sample table reports over 110,000 distinct CDR3 sequences. The sample consisted of blood. These receptors were taken from a human donor with ulcerative colitis or Crohn's disease, or a healthy co-twin of an affected twin (not recorded which).

This CDR3 reads CASHLAGAGNTIYF. The V gene is TRBV28, the J gene TRBJ1-3; TCRdb gives TRBD1 as the D gene, but with no DNA this cannot be confirmed. Germline CDR1 reads MDHEN; CDR2 reads SYDVKM. The CDR3 covers 14 residues.

This chain uses TRBV5-1 with TRBJ2-1; without DNA, the TCRdb call of TRBD2 cannot be checked. The germline V gene encodes CDR1 SGHRS and CDR2 YFSETQ. This CDR3 contains 17 residues. The chain's CDR3 is CASSHGFSGGMNNEQFF. The variable domain in full, completed from reference TRBV5-1 and TRBJ2-1, reads KAGVTQTPRYLIKTRGQQVTLSCSPISGHRSVSWYQQTPGQGLQFLFEYFSETQRNKGNFPGRFSGRQFSNSRSEMNVSTLELGDSALYLCASSHGFSGGMNNEQFFGPGTRLTVL.

This chain joins TRBV5-1 and TRBJ1-6. The V gene's germline CDR1 is SGHRS and CDR2 YFSETQ. The CDR3 totals 16 residues. This chain's CDR3 is CASSLASSAANSPLHF.

The chain has TRBV5-1 and TRBJ1-4. The CDR3 is 17 amino acids. CDR1 is SGHRS and CDR2 is YFSETQ in the germline V gene. The CDR3 is CASSLSQTAATNEKLFF.

The chain joins TRBV12-3 or TRBV12-4 to TRBJ1-2. The CDR3 extends over 13 amino acids. Here the CDR3 reads CASRETLDQGYTF.

The chain uses TRBV6-5 and TRBJ1-5; TCRdb's D call, TRBD1, is unchecked because there is no DNA. Germline V CDR1 and CDR2: MNHEY, SVGAGI. The length of the CDR3 is 14 residues. CDR3: CASSLRQGSQPQHF.

The gene calls are TRBV27 and TRBJ2-5; TCRdb reports TRBD2, a call that lacks DNA to check it against. The CDR3 length is 15 residues. The germline V gene encodes CDR1 MNHEY and CDR2 SMNVEV (reference sequence). The CDR3 region is CASSYGLAVTETQYF.

The V gene is TRBV12-3 or TRBV12-4, the J gene TRBJ1-5. The CDR3 loop spans 15 amino acids. CDR3 sequence reads: CASGTHDGVNQPQHF.